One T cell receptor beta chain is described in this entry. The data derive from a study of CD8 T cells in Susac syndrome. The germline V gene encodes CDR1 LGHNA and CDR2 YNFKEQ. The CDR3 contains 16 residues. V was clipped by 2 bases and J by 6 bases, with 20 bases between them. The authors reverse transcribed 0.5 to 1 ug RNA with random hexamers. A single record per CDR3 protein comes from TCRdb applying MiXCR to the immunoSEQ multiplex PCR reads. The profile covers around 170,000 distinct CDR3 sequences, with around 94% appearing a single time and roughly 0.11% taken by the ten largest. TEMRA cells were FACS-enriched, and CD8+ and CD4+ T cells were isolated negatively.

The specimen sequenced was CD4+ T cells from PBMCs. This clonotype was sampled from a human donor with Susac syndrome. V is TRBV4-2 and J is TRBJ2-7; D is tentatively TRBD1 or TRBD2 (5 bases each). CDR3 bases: TGTGCCAGCAGCCAATTCGCACCGGGACGGATAGTCGAGCAGTACTTC. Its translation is CASSQFAPGRIVEQYF.